There are many counts of the clone carrying this T cell receptor (beta chain). Its cognate antigen is unknown. They built TCR cDNA with 5'RACE template switching, a step that put in a universal primer site and UMIs. TCRdb re-called the 5' RACE reads with MiXCR, one entry per CDR3 protein. This table holds about 120,000 distinct CDR3 sequences, approximately 7.1% found once. The sample is drawn from a study of T cells after yellow fever vaccination. Study observations and caveats: Booster samples showed a return of most primary-vaccination clones (around 96% CD4, 70% to 90% CD8). The secondary response peaked faster, at day 5 versus 15, but was weaker.

CDR1 is SGHNT and CDR2 is YENEEA in the germline V gene. V trimming: 4 bases; J trimming: 5 bases; junction bases outside the gene matches: 12. The CDR3 extends over 16 amino acids. The source is a man younger than 30 who received the YFV17D yellow fever vaccine. J is TRBJ2-5 and V is TRBV11-3, with 8 bases fitting TRBD1. Sequencing used CD4+ T cells sorted from PBMCs, obtained approximately 47 days after the first yellow fever vaccination. The CDR3 is CASSYPPGQARETQYF. The CDR3 DNA sequence: TGTGCCAGCAGCTACCCCCCGGGACAGGCACGGGAGACCCAGTACTTC.